A single sample gave rise to the 10 T cell receptor beta chains below, sequenced in a study of blood T cell repertoires in COVID-19. The method was immunoSEQ multiplex PCR; TCRdb's version includes in-frame clones alone and lacks a portion of them. The sample lists 110,000 to 150,000 clones, about 89% occurring once. Sample: peripheral blood. The receptors shown here come from a man in his sixties with active or convalescent COVID-19.

The V call is TRBV27, the J call TRBJ1-6; 7 bases line up with TRBD1. With V trimmed by 2 bases and J by 9 bases, 7 bases remained unmatched. The CDR3 runs 15 residues. Germline V gene data show CDR1 as MNHEY and CDR2 as SMNVEV (reference sequence). The DNA for the CDR3 is TGTGCCAGCAGTTTAAGGGGACAGTTTGGTTCACCCCTCCACTTT. Translating it yields CASSLRGQFGSPLHF.

The chain recombines TRBV27 with TRBJ1-1; 7 nucleotides match TRBD1. The CDR3 consists of 13 residues. CDR1 and CDR2 (germline): MNHEY, SMNVEV (reference sequence). V lost 4 bases, J lost 4 bases, and 3 bases stayed unmatched. The CDR3 DNA reads as TGTGCCAGCAGTTACAGGGGTTCCACTGAAGCTTTCTTT. It translates to CASSYRGSTEAFF.

V is TRBV27 and J is TRBJ1-6; no clear D. The CDR3 sequence is 17 residues long. Germline V gene lookup returns CDR1 MNHEY and CDR2 SMNVEV (reference sequence). The ends were cut back, 2 bases at V and 0 bases at J, with 11 bases in the middle. The CDR3 region has the DNA TGTGCCAGCAGTTTACTTCCGCGGCCCTCCTATAATTCACCCCTCCACTTT. This gives the protein CASSLLPRPSYNSPLHF.

This clone was detected only once. The gene calls are TRBV9 and TRBJ2-3; D is perhaps TRBD1 (7 bases). CDR3 size: 17 residues. The germline V and J ends were trimmed by 3 bases and 8 bases, with 25 bases remaining between them. The V gene's germline CDR1 is SGDLS and CDR2 YYNGEE. This CDR3 is CASSAAPPGGGGSTQYF. CDR3 in DNA: TGTGCCAGCAGCGCAGCACCCCCAGGGGGAGGAGGGAGTACGCAGTATTTT.

The chain recombines TRBV30 with TRBJ1-1; 8 bases are shared with TRBD1. From germline, CDR1 is GTSNPN and CDR2 SVGIG (reference sequence). The CDR3 spans 13 residues. Losses at the gene ends were 4 bases for V and 5 bases for J; bases not matched to a gene: 6. The CDR3, as DNA: TGTGCCTGGAATCACAGGGGGGGAACTGAAGCTTTCTTT. Translation: CAWNHRGGTEAFF.

The chain recombines TRBV5-1 with TRBJ1-3; D is perhaps TRBD1 (6 bases). The germline V gene encodes CDR1 SGHRS and CDR2 YFSETQ. V was cut by 4 bases and J by 1 base, with 12 bases left in between. CDR3 length equals 15 residues. CDR3 sequence reads: CASSPGQPSGNTIYF. CDR3 nucleotides: TGCGCCAGCAGCCCGGGACAACCATCTGGAAACACCATATATTTT.

This chain joins TRBV7-2 and TRBJ1-2; D is unclear. Trimming removed 5 bases at V and 7 bases at J, with 11 bases between. This CDR3 has 12 amino acids. Germline loops: CDR1 SGHTA, CDR2 FQGNSA. CDR3 DNA: TGTGCCAGCAGCCCATCTGGGAGTGGCTACACCTTC. Encoded protein: CASSPSGSGYTF.

The J gene is TRBJ1-4, the V gene TRBV25-1; D may be TRBD1 (6 bases). The germline V gene has CDR1 MGHDK and CDR2 SYGVNS. The CDR3 extends over 15 amino acids. With 4 bases removed from V and 9 bases from J, the gap between germline ends came to 18 bases. This CDR3 reads CASSGQTGFSQKLFF. The DNA for the CDR3 is TGTGCCAGCAGTGGACAGACAGGTTTTTCTCAAAAACTGTTTTTT.

This clone was seen once. The chain employs TRBV7-8 and TRBJ2-7; 8 bases map to TRBD1. V lost 0 bases, J lost 5 bases, and 12 bases stayed unmatched. The CDR3 length is 17 residues. Looked up from germline, CDR1 is SGHVS and CDR2 is FQNEAQ. Here the CDR3 reads CASSLASGLTGVDEQYF. CDR3 nucleotide sequence: TGTGCCAGCAGCTTAGCGAGCGGGTTGACAGGGGTGGACGAGCAGTACTTC.

The chain links TRBV18 to TRBJ2-5; 8 nucleotides match TRBD2. CDR1 and CDR2 from the germline V gene are KGHSH and LQKENI. This CDR3 has 14 residues. After removal of 4 bases from V and 2 bases from J, the junction contained 3 bases not matched to a gene. Written as DNA, the CDR3 is TGTGCCAGCTCACGCCCGGGAGGGCAAGAGACCCAGTACTTC. Translating gives CASSRPGGQETQYF. Full variable domain (remainder filled in from reference TRBV18 and TRBJ2-5): NAGVMQNPRHLVRRRGQEARLRCSPMKGHSHVYWYRQLPEEGLKFMVYLQKENIIDESGMPKERFSAEFPKEGPSILRIQQVVRGDSAAYFCASSRPGGQETQYFGPGTRLLVL.